This T cell receptor beta chain originates from a study of T cells in localized non-small cell lung cancer (TCRdb year 2020). For the wider study: T cell repertoires of more than 200 early-stage NSCLC patients were analyzed, with tumors being compared against uninvolved tumor-adjacent lungs. Of the NSCLC patients, over 120 were male and around 99 were female, and the mean age was roughly 61 years. The cohort was made up of approximately 250 treatment-naive NSCLC patients whose localized lung tumors had been resected.

TCR beta CDR3 regions were sequenced from DNA using the immunoSEQ Assay. In the paper's pipeline: T cell density was computed as TCR beta template counts normalized to usable DNA estimated by amplifying housekeeping genes. Using the preseqR package, richness was estimated by extrapolating to 120,000 templates for tissue samples and 400,000 templates for PBMC samples. Clonality was calculated as one minus Pielou's evenness. Tissue-enriched TCRs were identified through differential abundance testing performed on productive amino-acid clonotypes, with a minimum total count of 5 and an alpha of 0.1. The Jaccard Index and the Morisita Overlap Index were used to measure repertoire overlap between compartments. GLIPH grouped TCR beta CDR3s together with public tetramer-defined viral CDR3s, and a viral motif had to include at least three viral sequences and also show V-gene enrichment. Here the immuneACCESS table is served through TCRdb, limited to in-frame sequences with V and J called. Missing clones are a known gap in these copies; in checked studies unresolved V genes cover under half, and the rest lacks a known reason. The V and J calls and clone size were taken over from that table, and D and trimming were inferred from the DNA. For this sample the table gives about 1,000 clones, of which around 24% were detected only once. Roughly 34% of the sample is in the top ten clones.

On the study overall, not on this receptor specifically: Because of the exploratory design, TCR variables were selected using unadjusted p-values without false-discovery rate correction. Higher blood T cell density associated with longer overall survival, while higher adjacent-lung clonality associated with shorter survival. Because multi-region tumor sequencing was not performed, intratumor heterogeneity could not be ruled out. A median of around 57 of the top 100 tumor clones were detected in paired uninvolved adjacent lung, and some 28 of these tumor clones were also found among the top 100 clones of the paired uninvolved adjacent lung. Uninvolved tumor-adjacent lung showed the highest T cell clonality, higher than tumor, which suggests more focused antigenic responses in the adjacent lung.

Uninvolved adjacent lung was sampled at least 2 cm away from the tumor margin, and two independent pathologists confirmed that the tissue had no atypia. At diagnosis, peripheral blood, uninvolved tumor-adjacent lung and tumor were collected and stored as a combination of fresh-frozen and FFPE material. This clone is medium-sized (0.01 to 0.1%) in terms of sample share. The antigen it recognizes is unknown. There are no base qualities to consult, and no much larger clone falls within one base. The germline V gene specifies SGHNT as CDR1 and YENEEA as CDR2. The CDR3 runs 14 residues from the cysteine to the phenylalanine. The only DNA kept is the CDR3, 42 bases in frame from the first base. Compared with germline, V lacks 5 bases and J lacks 7 bases; bases without a gene match: 8.

This TCR derives from a male donor aged 60 or over with stage II squamous cell lung carcinoma. The starting material was normal lung tissue next to the tumor, obtained before any cancer treatment. The V and J segments used are TRBV11-3 and TRBJ2-4; 7 middle bases align to TRBD1. The CDR3 region has the sequence CASSPSARGNIQYF. The DNA sequence is TGTGCCAGCAGCCCTAGTGCCAGGGGGAACATTCAGTACTTC.